The rows below give T cell receptor beta chains drawn from one sample of a study of cytomegalovirus exposure and HLA in healthy donors. Sequencing was performed with immunoSEQ multiplex PCR; in TCRdb, only in-frame clones are kept and a portion is missing. The data contain about 130,000 clones, 8.5% to 10% of them seen just once; the ten biggest clones take up under 7%. The sequencing sample was made of PBMCs. These receptors were obtained from a middle-aged man in good health and CMV-seronegative. CDR3s include the opening cysteine and the closing phenylalanine or tryptophan. A D gene is named only where the DNA matches it firmly. Clone size is stated in some rows and not others, as once, few, many or a class when expanded.

D gene	V gene	clone size	J gene	CDR3 protein	CDR3 DNA
.	TRBV19	.	TRBJ1-1	CASSLTGSTEAFF	TGTGCCAGTAGCCTAACAGGGTCCACTGAAGCTTTCTTT
TRBD1	TRBV5-1	.	TRBJ1-2	CASTPGGEGGYTF	TGCGCCAGCACCCCAGGGGGCGAAGGGGGCTACACCTTC
TRBD2	TRBV2	few	TRBJ2-1	CAGRLAGGKNEQFF	TGTGCCGGTCGACTAGCGGGGGGGAAAAATGAGCAGTTCTTC
.	TRBV5-6	few	TRBJ2-1	CASTSGTFNEQFF	TGTGCCAGCACTTCCGGGACTTTCAATGAGCAGTTCTTC
.	TRBV27	.	TRBJ2-7	CASRTTGTSYEQYF	TGTGCCAGCAGAACGACAGGTACGTCCTACGAGCAGTACTTC
.	TRBV6-5	few	TRBJ1-4	CASSYETGNEKLFF	TGTGCCAGCAGTTACGAAACAGGGAATGAAAAACTGTTTTTT
.	TRBV13	few	TRBJ2-7	CASSFRYRSSYEQYF	TGTGCCAGCAGCTTTCGCTACCGGAGCTCCTACGAGCAGTACTTC
TRBD2	TRBV5-1	few	TRBJ2-1	CASSQGTSDGEQFF	TGCGCCAGCAGCCAAGGGACTAGCGACGGTGAGCAGTTCTTC
.	TRBV10-3	few	TRBJ2-3	CAISDLGGTNTDTQYF	TGTGCCATCAGTGACCTCGGGGGGACAAACACAGATACGCAGTATTTT
.	TRBV18	few	TRBJ1-2	CASSPPGGYGYTF	TGTGCCAGCTCACCACCCGGGGGCTATGGCTACACCTTC
TRBD2	TRBV5-4	few	TRBJ2-1	CASSSGLAGAHNEQFF	TGTGCCAGCAGCTCCGGACTAGCGGGGGCCCACAATGAGCAGTTCTTC
.	TRBV15	few	TRBJ2-7	CATSRDQGTLSRYTYEQYF	TGTGCCACCAGCAGAGATCAGGGGACCCTTTCTCGGTACACCTACGAGCAGTACTTC
TRBD1	TRBV27	few	TRBJ2-7	CASGLGQGYEQYF	TGTGCCAGCGGCCTGGGACAGGGCTACGAGCAGTACTTC